The T cell receptor beta chain under discussion was sequenced for a study of CD8 T cells in ankylosing spondylitis. General observations from the study: Disease-linked clones reportedly showed significant enrichment in matched ankylosing spondylitis synovial fluid. There was a TCR beta motif, made of several highly homologous variants, that appeared characteristic of ankylosing spondylitis blood.

This clonotype has at least ten counts. The target antigen is unknown. Using its own MiXCR run on the 5' RACE reads, TCRdb lists one record per CDR3 protein. The sample holds a few hundred thousand distinct CDR3 sequences; 6.5% to 10% are singletons and the top ten take less than 15%. The CDR3 contains 13 residues. Losses at the gene ends were 4 bases for V and 7 bases for J; bases not matched to a gene: 3. Germline V gene sequence: CDR1 SGDLS, CDR2 YYNGEE. Sequencing was done on a sample of blood, either unsorted or a sorted T cell fraction (not recorded which). The V call is TRBV9, the J call TRBJ2-1, with 9 bases matching TRBD2. The TCR comes from a male donor with ankylosing spondylitis. This CDR3 reads CASSPSGGNEQFF. As DNA, the CDR3 is TGTGCCAGCAGCCCCAGCGGGGGGAATGAGCAGTTCTTC. The full variable domain, with the rest looked up from reference TRBV9 and TRBJ2-1, is DSGVTQTPKHLITATGQRVTLRCSPRSGDLSVYWYQQSLDQGLQFLIQYYNGEERAKGNILERFSAQQFPDLHSELNLSSLELGDSALYFCASSPSGGNEQFFGPGTRLTVL.